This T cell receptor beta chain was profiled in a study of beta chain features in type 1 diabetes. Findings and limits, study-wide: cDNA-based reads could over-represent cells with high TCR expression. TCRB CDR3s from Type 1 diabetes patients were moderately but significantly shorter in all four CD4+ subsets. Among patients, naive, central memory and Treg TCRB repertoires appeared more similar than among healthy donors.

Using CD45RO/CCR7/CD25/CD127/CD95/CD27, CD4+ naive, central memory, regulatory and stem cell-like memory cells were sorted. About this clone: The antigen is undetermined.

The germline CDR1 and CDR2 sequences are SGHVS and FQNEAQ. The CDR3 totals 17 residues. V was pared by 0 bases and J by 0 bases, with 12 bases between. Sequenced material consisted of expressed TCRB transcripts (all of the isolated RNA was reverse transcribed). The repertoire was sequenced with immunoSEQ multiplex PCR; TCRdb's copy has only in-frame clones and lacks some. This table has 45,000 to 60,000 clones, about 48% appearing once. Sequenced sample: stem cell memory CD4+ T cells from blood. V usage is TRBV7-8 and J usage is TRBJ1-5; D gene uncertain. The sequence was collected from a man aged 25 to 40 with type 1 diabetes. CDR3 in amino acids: CASSLAVTTYSNQPQHF. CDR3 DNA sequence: TGTGCCAGCAGCTTAGCTGTGACAACTTATAGCAATCAGCCCCAGCATTTT. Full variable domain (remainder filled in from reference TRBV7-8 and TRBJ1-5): GAGVSQSPRYKVAKRGQDVALRCDPISGHVSLFWYQQALGQGPEFLTYFQNEAQLDKSGLPSDRFFAERPEGSVSTLKIQRTQQEDSAVYLCASSLAVTTYSNQPQHFGDGTRLSIL.